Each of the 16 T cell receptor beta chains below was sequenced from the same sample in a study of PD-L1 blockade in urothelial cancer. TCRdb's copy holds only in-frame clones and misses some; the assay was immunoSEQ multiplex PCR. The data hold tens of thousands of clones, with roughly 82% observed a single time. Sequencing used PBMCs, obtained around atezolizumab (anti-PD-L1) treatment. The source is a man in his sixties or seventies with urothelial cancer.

CDR3 sequence (DNA): TGCGCCAGCAGCGAGACAGGAAGCTCTGGGGCCAACGTCCTGACTTTC. Translating it yields CASSETGSSGANVLTF. The V gene is TRBV5-1, the J gene TRBJ2-6, with TRBD1 as a possible D gene (6 bases). Trimming cost V 4 bases and J 0 bases, with 11 bases left between them. Germline CDR1 reads SGHRS; CDR2 reads YFSETQ. The CDR3 is 16 residues long. The full variable domain, rest sourced from reference TRBV5-1 and TRBJ2-6, is KAGVTQTPRYLIKTRGQQVTLSCSPISGHRSVSWYQQTPGQGLQFLFEYFSETQRNKGNFPGRFSGRQFSNSRSEMNVSTLELGDSALYLCASSETGSSGANVLTFGAGSRLTVL.

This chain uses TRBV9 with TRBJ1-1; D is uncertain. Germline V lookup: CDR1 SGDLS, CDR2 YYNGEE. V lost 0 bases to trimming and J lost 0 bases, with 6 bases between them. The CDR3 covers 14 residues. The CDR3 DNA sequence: TGTGCCAGCAGCGTAGGAGGGATGAACACTGAAGCTTTCTTT. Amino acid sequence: CASSVGGMNTEAFF.

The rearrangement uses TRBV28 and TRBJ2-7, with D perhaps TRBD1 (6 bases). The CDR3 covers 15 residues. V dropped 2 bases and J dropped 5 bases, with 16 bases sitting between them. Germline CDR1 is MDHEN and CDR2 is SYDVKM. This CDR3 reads CASSLPGTNINEQYF. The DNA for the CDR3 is TGTGCCAGCAGTTTACCCGGGACAAACATTAACGAGCAGTACTTC.

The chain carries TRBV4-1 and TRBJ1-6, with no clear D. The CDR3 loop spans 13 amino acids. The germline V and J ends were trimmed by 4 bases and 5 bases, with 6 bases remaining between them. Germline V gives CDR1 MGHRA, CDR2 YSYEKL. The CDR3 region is CASSPRDNSPLHF. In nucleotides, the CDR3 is TGCGCCAGCAGCCCTAGAGATAATTCACCCCTCCACTTT.

The CDR3 bases are TGTGCCAGCTCACGAGAGGTAGCGGGGTCGGGAGAGCAGTTCTTC. Its protein product is CASSREVAGSGEQFF. The chain uses TRBV18 and TRBJ2-1, with 8 bases identical to TRBD2. The CDR3 runs to 15 residues. In germline, CDR1 is KGHSH, CDR2 LQKENI. V shed 4 bases, J shed 10 bases, and the junction held 12 bases outside the gene matches. The full variable domain, with the rest looked up from reference TRBV18 and TRBJ2-1, is NAGVMQNPRHLVRRRGQEARLRCSPMKGHSHVYWYRQLPEEGLKFMVYLQKENIIDESGMPKERFSAEFPKEGPSILRIQQVVRGDSAAYFCASSREVAGSGEQFFGPGTRLTVL.

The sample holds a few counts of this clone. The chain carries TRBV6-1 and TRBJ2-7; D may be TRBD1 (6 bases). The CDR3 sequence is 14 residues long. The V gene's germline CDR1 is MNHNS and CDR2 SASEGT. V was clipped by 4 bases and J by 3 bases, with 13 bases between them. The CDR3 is CASSVPQGNYEQYF. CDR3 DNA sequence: TGTGCCAGCAGTGTCCCACAGGGTAACTACGAGCAGTACTTC.

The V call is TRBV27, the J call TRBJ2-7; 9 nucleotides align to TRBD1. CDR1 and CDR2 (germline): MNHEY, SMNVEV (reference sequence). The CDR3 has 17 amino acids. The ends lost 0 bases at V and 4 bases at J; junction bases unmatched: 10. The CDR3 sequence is CASSLSGGRGTGYEQYF. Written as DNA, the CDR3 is TGTGCCAGCAGTTTATCGGGTGGGAGGGGGACAGGGTACGAGCAGTACTTC.

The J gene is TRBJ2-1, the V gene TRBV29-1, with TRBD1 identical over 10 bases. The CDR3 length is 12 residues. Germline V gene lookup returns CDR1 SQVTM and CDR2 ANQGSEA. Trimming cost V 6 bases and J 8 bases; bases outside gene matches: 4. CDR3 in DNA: TGCAGCGTGGACAGGGGGAGGGATGAGCAGTTCTTC. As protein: CSVDRGRDEQFF.

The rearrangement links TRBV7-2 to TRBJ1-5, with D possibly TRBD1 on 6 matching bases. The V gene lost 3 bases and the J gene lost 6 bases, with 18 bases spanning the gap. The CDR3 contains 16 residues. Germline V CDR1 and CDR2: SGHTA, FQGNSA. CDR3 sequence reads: CASSFKWDNSGQPQHF. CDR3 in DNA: TGTGCCAGCAGCTTCAAATGGGACAATTCGGGTCAGCCCCAGCATTTT.

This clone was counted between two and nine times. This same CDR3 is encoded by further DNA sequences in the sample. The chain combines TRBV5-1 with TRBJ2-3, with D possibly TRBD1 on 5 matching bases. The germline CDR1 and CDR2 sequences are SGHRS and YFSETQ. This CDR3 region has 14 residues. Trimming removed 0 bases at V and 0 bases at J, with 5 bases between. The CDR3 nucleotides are TGCGCCAGCAGCTTGGAGGGGAGCACAGATACGCAGTATTTT. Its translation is CASSLEGSTDTQYF.

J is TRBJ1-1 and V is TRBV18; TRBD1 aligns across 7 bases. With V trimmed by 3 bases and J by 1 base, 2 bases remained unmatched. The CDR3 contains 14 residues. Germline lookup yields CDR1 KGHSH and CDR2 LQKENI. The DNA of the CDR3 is TGTGCCAGCTCACCCCAGGGGGGGAACACTGAAGCTTTCTTT. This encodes CASSPQGGNTEAFF.

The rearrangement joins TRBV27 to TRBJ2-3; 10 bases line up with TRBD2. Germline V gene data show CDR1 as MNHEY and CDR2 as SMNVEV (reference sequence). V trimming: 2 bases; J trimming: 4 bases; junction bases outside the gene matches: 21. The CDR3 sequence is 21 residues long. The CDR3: CASSLTPPGVSGRAYSDTQYF. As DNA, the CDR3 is TGTGCCAGCAGTTTAACCCCCCCGGGAGTAAGCGGGAGGGCCTATTCAGATACGCAGTATTTT.

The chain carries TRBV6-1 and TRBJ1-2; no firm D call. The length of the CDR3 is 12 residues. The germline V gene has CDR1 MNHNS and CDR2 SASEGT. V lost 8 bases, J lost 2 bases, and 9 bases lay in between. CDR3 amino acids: CASETGNYGYTF. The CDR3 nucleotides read TGTGCCAGCGAGACTGGAAACTATGGCTACACCTTC.

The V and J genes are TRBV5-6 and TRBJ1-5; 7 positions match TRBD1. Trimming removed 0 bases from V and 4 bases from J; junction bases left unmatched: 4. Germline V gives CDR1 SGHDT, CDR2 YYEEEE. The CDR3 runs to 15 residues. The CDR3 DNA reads TGTGCCAGCAGCTTGGGAGGGGGCATAAATCAGCCCCAGCATTTT. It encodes CASSLGGGINQPQHF.

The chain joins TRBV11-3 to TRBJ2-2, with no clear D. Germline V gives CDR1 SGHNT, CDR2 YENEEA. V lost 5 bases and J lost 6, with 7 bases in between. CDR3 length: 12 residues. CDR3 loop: CASSGSPGELFF. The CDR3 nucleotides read TGTGCCAGCAGCGGTAGTCCCGGGGAGCTGTTTTTT.

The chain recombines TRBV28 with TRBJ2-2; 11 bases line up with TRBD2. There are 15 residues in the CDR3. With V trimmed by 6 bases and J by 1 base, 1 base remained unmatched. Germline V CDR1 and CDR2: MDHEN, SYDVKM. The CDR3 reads CASRGTSGNTGELFF. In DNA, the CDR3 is TGTGCCAGCAGGGGGACTAGCGGGAACACCGGGGAGCTGTTTTTT.